This T cell receptor beta chain was found in a study of cytomegalovirus exposure and HLA in healthy donors. Findings and limits, study-wide: Follow-up analysis later connected one missense variant in DCLRE1C with trimming of TCR beta V- and J-genes. The authors enumerated under 200 TCR beta chains as linked to cytomegalovirus. Near-uniform donor sequencing depth was presumed by presence/absence analyses.

About this clone itself: The antigen is unknown.

Use of 60 Vbeta and 13 Jbeta primers characterized the PCR. The assay was immunoSEQ multiplex PCR, and TCRdb's table has in-frame clones only and misses some. The sample lists 90,000 or so clones; almost 80% were seen once. V lost 8 bases and J lost 2, with 15 bases in between. Per the germline V gene, CDR1 is MNHEY and CDR2 is SMNVEV (reference sequence). This CDR3 is built from 14 residues. What was sequenced was PBMCs. The chain combines TRBV27 with TRBJ1-2; D possibly corresponds to TRBD1 (6 bases). The receptor was derived from a female donor in good health and CMV-seronegative. The CDR3 DNA reads TGTGCCAGCCGCAAAGCGGGGGCCAACTATGGCTACACCTTC. Translated, it gives CASRKAGANYGYTF.